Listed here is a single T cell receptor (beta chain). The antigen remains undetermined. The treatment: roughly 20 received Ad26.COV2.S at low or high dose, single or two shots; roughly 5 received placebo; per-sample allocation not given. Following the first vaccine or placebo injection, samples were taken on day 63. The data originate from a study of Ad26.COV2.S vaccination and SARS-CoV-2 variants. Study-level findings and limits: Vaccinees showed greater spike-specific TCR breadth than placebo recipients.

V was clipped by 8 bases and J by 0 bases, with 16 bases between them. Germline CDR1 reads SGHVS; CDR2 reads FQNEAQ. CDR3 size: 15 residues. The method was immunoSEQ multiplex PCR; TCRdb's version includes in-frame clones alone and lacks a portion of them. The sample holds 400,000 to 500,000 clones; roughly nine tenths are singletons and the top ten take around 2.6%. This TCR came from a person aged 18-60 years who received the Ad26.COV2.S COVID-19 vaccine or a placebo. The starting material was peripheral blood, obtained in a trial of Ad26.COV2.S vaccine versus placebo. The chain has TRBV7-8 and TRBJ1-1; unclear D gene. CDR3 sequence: CASLPLGTMNTEAFF. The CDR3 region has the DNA TGTGCCAGCCTACCTTTGGGCACCATGAACACTGAAGCTTTCTTT.